The table lists the clone carrying this TCR beta chain with a few counts. Its target is unknown. Diagnoses were established using clinical symptoms, serum thyroxine and TRAb, thyroid ultrasound and orbital computed tomography. The authors took PBMCs from 7.5 to 10 ml fresh peripheral blood. RNA transcripts gave rise to amplified TCR beta CDR3 regions. The study used the HTBI primer set for a first-round RT-PCR of the TCR CDR3. TCRdb reprocessed the multiplex PCR reads with MiXCR, giving one entry per CDR3 protein. The repertoire has some 350,000 distinct CDR3 sequences, 20% to 25% of them found once; the top ten carry around 67%. This specimen belongs to a study of T cells in Graves' hyperthyroidism and ophthalmopathy. Study-wide results and limits: In the blood, most expanded thyroid clonotypes above 0.001 appeared as well.

Germline V gene sequence: CDR1 SGHTA, CDR2 FQGNSA. V was pared by 7 bases and J by 9 bases, with 6 bases of the junction left unmatched. The CDR3 is 15 amino acids. The material sequenced was blood. This receptor was obtained from a man in his fifties or sixties with Graves' hyperthyroidism. The rearrangement links TRBV7-2 to TRBJ2-1; 16 nucleotides match TRBD2. The CDR3 bases are TGTGCCAGCACTCAGGGACTAGCGGGAGGGGTTGAGCAGTTCTTC. Translation: CASTQGLAGGVEQFF.